This entry lists 17 T cell receptor beta chains sequenced from one sample in a study of blood T cells in healthy people across ages. The authors ran a second PCR of 7 to 11 cycles using a sample-barcoded 5' primer and a J-beta primer mix. Each CDR3 protein gets one entry after TCRdb re-called the 5' RACE reads with MiXCR. The sample yields just under 900,000 distinct CDR3 sequences, 29% seen once. The material sequenced was blood. The receptors were gathered from a woman of 80 years or more in good health.

The chain recombines TRBV3-1 with TRBJ2-1, with 9 bases that match TRBD1. CDR3 length equals 15 residues. V dropped 7 bases and J dropped 2; count of bases not matched to a gene: 6. Germline V gene lookup returns CDR1 LGHDT and CDR2 YNNKEL (reference sequence). The CDR3 loop reads CASKGTGITYNEQFF. The CDR3, as DNA: TGTGCCAGCAAGGGGACAGGGATTACCTACAATGAGCAGTTCTTC.

The chain is built from TRBV6-6 and TRBJ1-2, with 9 nucleotides matching TRBD1. Germline trimming cut 8 bases from V and 4 bases from J; bases unmatched to any gene: 11. Germline values: CDR1 MNHNY, CDR2 SVGAGI (reference sequence). The CDR3 totals 15 residues. The CDR3 loop reads CASGPGTGRIYGYTF. The CDR3 nucleotides are TGTGCCAGCGGTCCTGGGACAGGGAGGATCTATGGCTACACCTTC.

The sample holds many counts of this clonotype. The chain links TRBV20-1 to TRBJ2-1; no firm D call. Germline CDR1 DFQATT, CDR2 SNEGSKA (reference sequence). This CDR3 is 15 amino acids long. With 6 bases removed from V and 0 bases from J, the gap between germline ends came to 15 bases. As DNA, the CDR3 is TGCAGTGCCCTGTTGGGCACCAGCTCCTACAATGAGCAGTTCTTC. Its translation is CSALLGTSSYNEQFF.

At least ten counts were recorded for this clonotype. The CDR3 region has the DNA TGTGCCACCAGTCCAGGGTCAGAGACCCAGTACTTC. Its protein product is CATSPGSETQYF. The chain joins TRBV24-1 to TRBJ2-5, with D possibly matching TRBD1 (5 bases). CDR3 length: 12 amino acids. Per the germline V gene, CDR1 is KGHDR and CDR2 is SFDVKD. V was shortened by 6 bases and J by 4 bases, with 8 bases between the two germline ends.

V gene TRBV20-1 combines with J gene TRBJ2-7, with D possibly being TRBD2 (6 bases). In germline, CDR1 is DFQATT, CDR2 SNEGSKA (reference sequence). V lost 4 bases and J lost 0, with 13 bases in between. This CDR3 spans 14 amino acids. CDR3 loop: CSAKSRDSSYEQYF. The CDR3 DNA sequence: TGCAGTGCTAAGTCACGGGACTCCTCCTACGAGCAGTACTTC.

This clonotype was detected many times. This chain connects TRBV4-3 to TRBJ2-1; D is undetermined. Trimming left V 0 bases short and J 7 bases short, with 13 bases between. This CDR3 is 15 amino acids long. Germline CDR1 and CDR2: LGHNA and YSLEER. CDR3 in amino acids: CASSQDLSSVNEQFF. The CDR3 region has the DNA TGCGCCAGCAGCCAAGACCTAAGCTCCGTGAATGAGCAGTTCTTC.

This clonotype was found many times. This sequence joins TRBV11-2 and TRBJ2-7; weak D call: TRBD2 (6 bases). V lost 3 bases to trimming and J lost 0 bases, with 9 bases between them. This CDR3 contains 14 residues. Germline V gene lookup returns CDR1 SGHAT and CDR2 FQNNGV. In nucleotides, the CDR3 is TGTGCCAGCAGCTTCGGGCGGGGCTCCTACGAGCAGTACTTC. Its translation is CASSFGRGSYEQYF.

The chain carries TRBV30 and TRBJ1-1; D gene unclear. Germline values: CDR1 GTSNPN, CDR2 SVGIG (reference sequence). The CDR3 is made up of 14 amino acids. Trimming removed 3 bases at V and 3 bases at J, with 14 bases between. This CDR3 reads CAWRDGGRYTEAFF. CDR3 coding DNA: TGTGCCTGGAGGGACGGTGGAAGGTACACTGAAGCTTTCTTT.

The rearrangement uses TRBV6-6 and TRBJ2-3; 7 bases agree with TRBD2. The germline CDR1 and CDR2 sequences are MNHNY and SVGAGI (reference sequence). Germline trimming cut 6 bases from V and 2 bases from J; bases unmatched to any gene: 11. The CDR3 is 16 residues long. The chain's CDR3 is CASRVTRAGNTDTQYF. In DNA form, the CDR3 reads TGTGCCAGCAGAGTGACCCGAGCGGGGAACACAGATACGCAGTATTTT.

This clonotype was counted only a few times. The chain employs TRBV27 and TRBJ1-1, with D hard to call. CDR1 is MNHEY and CDR2 is SMNVEV in the germline V gene (reference sequence). This CDR3 has 13 amino acids. The V end was cut by 6 bases, the J end by 4 bases, with 12 bases between. This CDR3 reads CASRGGGSTEAFF. CDR3 DNA: TGTGCCAGCAGGGGAGGTGGGAGCACTGAAGCTTTCTTT.

This clonotype was observed a handful of times. A much bigger clone sits one base away, suggesting this may be a read error. The chain has TRBV20-1 and TRBJ2-3; D is possibly TRBD2 (5 bases). CDR3 length: 15 amino acids. V gave up 7 bases and J gave up 2 bases, with 19 bases separating them. CDR1 is DFQATT and CDR2 is SNEGSKA in the germline V gene (reference sequence). CDR3 residues: CSVPPSGRPTDTQYF. CDR3 nucleotides: TGCAGTGTTCCCCCCAGCGGACGGCCCACAGATACGCAGTATTTT.

This clonotype was counted only a few times. DNA for the CDR3: TGCAGTGCTAGCGGGGGGGCAATCGGTAATGAGCAGTACTTC. Translation gives CSASGGAIGNEQYF. The chain carries TRBV20-1 and TRBJ2-5; 8 bases are shared with TRBD2. The CDR3 is 14 amino acids. J was trimmed by 11 bases and V by 3 bases; bases with no gene match: 14. The germline CDR1 and CDR2 sequences are DFQATT and SNEGSKA (reference sequence).

The V call is TRBV20-1, the J call TRBJ2-1; D is ambiguous. The ends were cut back, 0 bases at V and 8 bases at J, with 11 bases in the middle. Germline V CDR1 and CDR2: DFQATT, SNEGSKA (reference sequence). The CDR3 runs 13 residues. The CDR3 loop is CSARDHLVHEQFF. DNA for the CDR3: TGCAGTGCTAGAGATCATCTAGTGCATGAGCAGTTCTTC.

This clonotype was seen repeatedly, ten times or more. The V gene is TRBV12-3 or TRBV12-4, the J gene TRBJ2-7; a weak D match, TRBD1 (5 bases). V was trimmed by 5 bases and J by 3 bases, leaving 11 bases between them. CDR3 length: 13 amino acids. CDR3 bases: TGTGCCAGCAGTGAGTGGACAAACTACGAGCAGTACTTC. Translating it yields CASSEWTNYEQYF.

The chain couples TRBV7-2 to TRBJ1-1, with D possibly TRBD1 on 5 matching bases. CDR1 SGHTA and CDR2 FQGNSA come from the germline V gene. V shed 1 base and J shed 1 base, with 16 bases lying between them. The CDR3 is 17 amino acids. The CDR3 spells CASSLVLASGGNTEAFF. The CDR3 bases are TGTGCCAGCAGCTTAGTGCTGGCTTCCGGGGGGAACACTGAAGCTTTCTTT.

The chain carries TRBV6-2 or TRBV6-3 and TRBJ1-1; D remains ambiguous. V was cut by 2 bases and J by 5 bases, with 15 bases left in between. The germline V gene encodes CDR1 MNHEY and CDR2 SVGEGT. This CDR3 has 15 residues. CDR3 sequence (DNA): TGTGCCAGCAGTTACCCCGCCCCAATTGGTACTGAAGCTTTCTTT. As protein: CASSYPAPIGTEAFF.

This chain joins TRBV7-2 and TRBJ1-2; 11 bases align to TRBD1. Germline V CDR1 and CDR2: SGHTA, FQGNSA. Germline trimming cut 0 bases from V and 4 bases from J; bases unmatched to any gene: 4. The CDR3 is 16 residues long. CDR3 in amino acids: CASSLAGQGALYGYTF. As DNA, the CDR3 is TGTGCCAGCAGCTTAGCCGGACAGGGGGCACTCTATGGCTACACCTTC.